The rows below give T cell receptor beta chains drawn from one sample of a study of blood T cells in healthy people across ages. MiXCR, applied by TCRdb to the 5' RACE reads, yields one record per CDR3 protein. The table lists over a million distinct CDR3 sequences, 35% to 55% of them singletons. Material for sequencing was blood. These receptors were collected from a woman aged 60 to 75 in good health. Both conserved end residues are part of each CDR3. The D gene is left open where the match is weak. Part of the rows lack a size; the others show once, few, many or a class for expanded clones.

d_gene,v_gene,j_gene,abundance,CDR3aa,CDR3nt
NA,TRBV7-2,TRBJ2-7,many,CASSLAGVGSYEQYF,TGTGCCAGCAGCTTGGCAGGGGTAGGCTCCTACGAGCAGTACTTC
TRBD2,TRBV6-5,TRBJ2-3,NA,CASIGGVGDTQYF,TGTGCCAGCATTGGGGGGGTGGGGGATACGCAGTATTTT
NA,TRBV20-1,TRBJ2-5,NA,CSAGGGARETQYF,TGCAGTGCAGGGGGAGGGGCCAGGGAGACCCAGTACTTC
TRBD1,TRBV29-1,TRBJ2-2,NA,CSVAVTGSTTGELFF,TGCAGCGTCGCAGTGACAGGGTCCACCACCGGGGAGCTGTTTTTT
TRBD1,TRBV24-1,TRBJ2-3,NA,CATMGQGFQDTQYF,TGTGCCACCATGGGACAGGGGTTTCAAGATACGCAGTATTTT
TRBD1,TRBV30,TRBJ2-3,NA,CAWVRPGQGRDTQYF,TGTGCCTGGGTGAGACCGGGACAGGGCCGCGATACGCAGTATTTT
NA,TRBV7-9,TRBJ2-3,few,CASSSPRWESTDTQYF,TGTGCCAGCAGCTCTCCGCGGTGGGAAAGCACAGATACGCAGTATTTT
NA,TRBV5-1,TRBJ2-3,NA,CASKLGHRGADTQYF,TGCGCCAGCAAGCTGGGTCACCGGGGCGCAGATACGCAGTATTTT
NA,TRBV29-1,TRBJ2-3,NA,CSVERRAGLATDTQYF,TGCAGCGTTGAACGGCGGGCTGGTCTTGCCACAGATACGCAGTATTTT
NA,TRBV27,TRBJ1-2,few,CASSTGEGLHGYTF,TGTGCCAGCAGCACGGGTGAAGGGTTGCATGGCTACACCTTC
TRBD2,TRBV6-6,TRBJ2-7,NA,CASSPLRTSGDVYEQYF,TGTGCCAGCAGTCCCCTACGGACTAGCGGGGACGTCTACGAGCAGTACTTC
NA,TRBV28,TRBJ1-5,NA,CAGSLPSGIPVGNQPQHF,TGTGCCGGCAGTTTACCGTCAGGGATTCCGGTAGGGAATCAGCCCCAGCATTTT
NA,TRBV20-1,TRBJ1-1,NA,CSANRDTTEAFF,TGCAGTGCAAACAGGGATACCACTGAAGCTTTCTTT
TRBD2,TRBV27,TRBJ2-1,NA,CASSLSGGPGEQFF,TGTGCCAGCAGTTTATCGGGAGGGCCTGGTGAGCAGTTCTTC